These 19 T cell receptor beta chains came from one sample sequenced in a study of beta chain features in type 1 diabetes. Study outcomes and limitations: When Type 1 diabetes patients were examined, their TCRB CDR3s proved moderately but significantly shorter in all four CD4+ subsets.

The whole isolated RNA underwent reverse transcription, so sequencing captured expressed TCRB transcripts. Produced via immunoSEQ multiplex PCR; TCRdb's table is partial and in-frame only. The table has hundreds of thousands of clones, approximately 11% seen once. No antigens are known for them. Source material: naive CD4+ T cells from blood. The receptors derive from a man younger than 40 with type 1 diabetes.

This clone came up a few times. The chain joins TRBV6-6 to TRBJ1-6; the match to TRBD1 covers 7 bases. This CDR3 spans 14 amino acids. Germline lookup yields CDR1 MNHNY and CDR2 SVGAGI (reference sequence). Trimming at V came to 5 bases and at J to 9 bases, leaving 7 bases not matched to a gene. In nucleotides, the CDR3 is TGTGCCAGCAGTCAACAGGGGAAGGGTTCACCCCTCCACTTT. It is translated as CASSQQGKGSPLHF.

This clone was seen only a few times. This sequence joins TRBV5-1 and TRBJ1-2; TRBD1 matches 7 bases. This CDR3 has 13 residues. Germline V gene lookup returns CDR1 SGHRS and CDR2 YFSETQ. The V segment lost 7 bases and the J segment 3 bases; nucleotides outside the gene matches: 6. The CDR3, as DNA: TGCGCCAGCCGAACAGGGGATGACTATGGCTACACCTTC. Amino acids: CASRTGDDYGYTF.

CDR3 amino acids: CASSTIGTVNSPLHF. CDR3 DNA sequence: TGTGCCAGTTCGACAATCGGGACAGTGAATTCACCCCTCCACTTT. The V call is TRBV5-4, the J call TRBJ1-6; 7 bases match TRBD1. The germline V gene has CDR1 SGHNT and CDR2 YYREEE (reference sequence). The V and J ends lost 8 bases and 7 bases, in that order; junction bases with no gene match: 12. CDR3 size: 15 residues.

This sequence joins TRBV5-1 and TRBJ1-2; 9 nucleotides match TRBD1. V was pared by 4 bases and J by 8 bases, with 9 bases of the junction left unmatched. Germline CDR1 SGHRS, CDR2 YFSETQ. The CDR3 is made up of 14 amino acids. In nucleotides, the CDR3 is TGCGCCAGCAGCAGCCGGGACAGGGCTTACGGCTACACCTTC. Encoded protein: CASSSRDRAYGYTF.

Here the CDR3 DNA reads TGTGCCAGCAGCGTAGCGGTGAGCTCCTACAATGAGCAGTTCTTC. This codes for CASSVAVSSYNEQFF. The V gene is TRBV9, the J gene TRBJ2-1; D not certain. Per the germline V gene, CDR1 is SGDLS and CDR2 is YYNGEE. The V end was cut by 0 bases, the J end by 0 bases, with 7 bases between. This CDR3 is built from 15 residues. The variable domain in full, with the rest retrieved from reference TRBV9 and TRBJ2-1, is DSGVTQTPKHLITATGQRVTLRCSPRSGDLSVYWYQQSLDQGLQFLIQYYNGEERAKGNILERFSAQQFPDLHSELNLSSLELGDSALYFCASSVAVSSYNEQFFGPGTRLTVL.

This clone turned up a few times. The V call is TRBV7-9, the J call TRBJ2-2; 9 bases line up with TRBD1. The V gene end was trimmed by 3 bases and the J gene end by 6 bases; junction bases not matched to a gene: 2. Germline V CDR1 and CDR2: SEHNR, FQNEAQ (reference sequence). This CDR3 is built from 14 residues. CDR3 residues: CASSFGTGSGELFF. The CDR3 DNA sequence: TGTGCCAGCAGCTTCGGGACAGGGTCCGGGGAGCTGTTTTTT.

V gene TRBV11-2 combines with J gene TRBJ2-3; TRBD2 matches at 8 bases. This CDR3 has 14 amino acids. Germline-derived CDR1 and CDR2 are SGHAT and FQNNGV. V shed 8 bases and J 5 bases; nucleotides not matched to a gene: 9. For the CDR3, the DNA is TGTGCCAGCGGCCGGGGGGGCCTTAAAGATACGCAGTATTTT. This translates into CASGRGGLKDTQYF.

The V and J genes are TRBV6-1 and TRBJ2-1; 7 bases agree with TRBD2. The CDR3 sequence is 16 residues long. Trimming at V came to 2 bases and at J to 6 bases, leaving 10 bases not matched to a gene. Germline CDR1 is MNHNS and CDR2 is SASEGT. The CDR3 protein is CASSERASGAFNEQFF. For the CDR3, the DNA is TGTGCCAGCAGTGAAAGAGCCAGCGGGGCTTTCAATGAGCAGTTCTTC.

This clone was counted a few times. The chain recombines TRBV7-2 with TRBJ1-2, with a tentative D call TRBD1 (6 bases). The germline V and J ends were trimmed by 4 bases and 2 bases, with 11 bases remaining between them. Germline CDR1 and CDR2: SGHTA and FQGNSA. The CDR3 spans 14 residues. CDR3 sequence reads: CASSSRTENYGYTF. The CDR3 DNA follows: TGTGCCAGCAGCTCCAGGACAGAAAACTATGGCTACACCTTC.

This clone came up a few times. The chain uses TRBV2 and TRBJ1-6, with TRBD1 as a possible D gene (6 bases). The CDR3 totals 15 residues. Germline assignment: CDR1 SNHLY and CDR2 FYNNEI. V was shortened by 7 bases and J by 13 bases, with 23 bases between the two germline ends. The CDR3 is CASTRRDNRFQPLHF. CDR3 coding DNA: TGTGCCAGCACCCGTCGGGACAACCGTTTTCAGCCCCTCCACTTT.

The V gene is TRBV6-5, the J gene TRBJ2-3; no reliable D call. Between the trimmed V and J ends, which lost 2 bases and 3 bases, there was a span of 6 bases. Germline-derived CDR1 and CDR2 are MNHEY and SVGAGI. The length of the CDR3 is 13 residues. The CDR3 DNA reads TGTGCCAGCAGTTACGAGCGAACAGATACGCAGTATTTT. Protein: CASSYERTDTQYF.

The chain recombines TRBV20-1 with TRBJ1-2, with 9 bases matching TRBD1. CDR1 and CDR2 from the germline V gene are DFQATT and SNEGSKA (reference sequence). The CDR3 is 11 amino acids. The ends lost 6 bases at V and 8 bases at J; junction bases unmatched: 4. This chain's CDR3 is CSAGTGRGYTF. As DNA, the CDR3 is TGCAGTGCGGGGACAGGGAGGGGCTACACCTTC.

The rearrangement uses TRBV7-9 and TRBJ2-7; TRBD1 agrees at 8 bases. CDR1 and CDR2 from the germline V gene are SEHNR and FQNEAQ (reference sequence). This CDR3 region has 14 residues. V lost 7 bases to trimming and J lost 7 bases; unmatched junction nucleotides: 12. The CDR3 sequence: CASILGTGPLEQYF. In nucleotides, the CDR3 is TGTGCCAGCATCTTGGGGACAGGACCTTTGGAGCAGTACTTC.

CDR3 residues: CSVHPGQGLSSYNEQFF. Here the CDR3 DNA reads TGCAGCGTTCATCCGGGACAGGGGCTAAGCTCCTACAATGAGCAGTTCTTC. The rearrangement links TRBV29-1 to TRBJ2-1, with 10 bases aligning to TRBD1. Germline values: CDR1 SQVTM, CDR2 ANQGSEA. This CDR3 region has 17 residues. The J segment lost 0 bases and the V segment lost 5 bases, leaving 10 bases of the junction unmatched.

This clone was detected a few times. The rearrangement uses TRBV11-2 and TRBJ2-7; D is possibly TRBD2 (5 bases). V was shortened by 1 base and J by 6 bases, with 13 bases between the two germline ends. The CDR3 has 14 amino acids. Germline CDR1 reads SGHAT; CDR2 reads FQNNGV. The CDR3 here is CASSLVLGVGEQYF. CDR3 DNA sequence: TGTGCCAGCAGCTTAGTGCTCGGGGTCGGCGAGCAGTACTTC.

Remarks on this clone: Germline and junction disagree at one end, which may indicate a read error. The rearrangement joins TRBV7-9 to TRBJ2-3; 10 nucleotides align to TRBD2. The CDR3 runs 14 residues. Germline CDR1 reads SEHNR; CDR2 reads FQNEAQ (reference sequence). The CDR3 sequence: CASSIAGGHDTQYF. The CDR3 DNA reads as TGTGCCAGCAGCATAGCGGGGGGTCACGATACGCAGTATTTT.

This clone appeared a few times. The V call is TRBV4-1, the J call TRBJ1-5; D gene ambiguous. The CDR3 contains 15 residues. Germline V CDR1 and CDR2: MGHRA, YSYEKL. Trimming removed 4 bases at V and 1 base at J, with 11 bases between. Here the CDR3 reads CASSPLGLSNQPQHF. In DNA, the CDR3 is TGCGCCAGCAGCCCCCTTGGCTTGAGCAATCAGCCCCAGCATTTT.

The chain links TRBV5-1 to TRBJ2-7; TRBD2 matches 10 bases. Germline CDR1 is SGHRS and CDR2 is YFSETQ. The CDR3 sequence is 16 residues long. Trimming cost V 5 bases and J 0 bases; bases outside gene matches: 8. The CDR3 loop reads CASSGGGLASSYEQYF. The CDR3 coding sequence is TGCGCCAGCAGTGGGGGGGGACTAGCGAGCTCCTACGAGCAGTACTTC. The full variable domain, its missing parts supplied by reference TRBV5-1 and TRBJ2-7, is KAGVTQTPRYLIKTRGQQVTLSCSPISGHRSVSWYQQTPGQGLQFLFEYFSETQRNKGNFPGRFSGRQFSNSRSEMNVSTLELGDSALYLCASSGGGLASSYEQYFGPGTRLTVT.

CDR3 loop: CASSLYGGGLGIQYF. CDR3 in DNA: TGTGCCAGCAGTTTATATGGGGGGGGGCTAGGCATTCAGTACTTC. The chain links TRBV27 to TRBJ2-4, with D possibly TRBD2 on 7 matching bases. The CDR3 is 15 amino acids. V was shortened by 1 base and J by 9 bases, with 16 bases between the two germline ends. CDR1 and CDR2 from the germline V gene are MNHEY and SMNVEV (reference sequence).